The following is a T cell receptor (beta chain) sequence with its context. This specimen belongs to a study of OX40 agonist ivuxolimab in advanced cancers. Method: immunoSEQ multiplex PCR; TCRdb's copy keeps in-frame clones and lacks some. The sample has more than 60,000 clones; about 81% are singletons. CDR1 and CDR2 (germline): MNHEY, SVGAGI. The CDR3 loop spans 15 amino acids. V shed 2 bases and J shed 1 base, with 10 bases lying between them. The clonotype comes from an adult with an advanced solid tumor such as melanoma, head and neck, liver or kidney cancer. V is TRBV6-5 and J is TRBJ2-3; no clear D gene. The material was CD4+ or CD8+ T cells sorted from blood, obtained in a trial of the OX40 agonist ivuxolimab. The CDR3, as DNA: TGTGCCAGCAGTTACGCGGTAGACGGCACAGATACGCAGTATTTT. Amino acid sequence: CASSYAVDGTDTQYF.